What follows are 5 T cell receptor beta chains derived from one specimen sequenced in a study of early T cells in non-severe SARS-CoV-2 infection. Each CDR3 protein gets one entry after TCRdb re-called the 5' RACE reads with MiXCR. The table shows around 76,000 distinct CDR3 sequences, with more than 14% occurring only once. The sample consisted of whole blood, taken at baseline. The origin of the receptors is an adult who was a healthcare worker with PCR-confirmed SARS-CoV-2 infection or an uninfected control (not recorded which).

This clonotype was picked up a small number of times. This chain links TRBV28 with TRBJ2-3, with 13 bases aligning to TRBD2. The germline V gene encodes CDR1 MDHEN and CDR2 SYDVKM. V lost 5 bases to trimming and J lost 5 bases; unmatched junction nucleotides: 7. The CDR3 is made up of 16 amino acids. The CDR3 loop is CASSPGLAGRKDTQYF. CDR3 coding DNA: TGTGCCAGCAGTCCGGGACTAGCGGGAAGGAAAGATACGCAGTATTTT.

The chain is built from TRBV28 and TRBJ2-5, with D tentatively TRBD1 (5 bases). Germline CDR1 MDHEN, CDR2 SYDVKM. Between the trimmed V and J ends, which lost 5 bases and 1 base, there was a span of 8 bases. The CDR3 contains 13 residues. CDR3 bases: TGTGCCAGCAGTCCAGGGATCCAAGAGACCCAGTACTTC. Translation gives CASSPGIQETQYF.

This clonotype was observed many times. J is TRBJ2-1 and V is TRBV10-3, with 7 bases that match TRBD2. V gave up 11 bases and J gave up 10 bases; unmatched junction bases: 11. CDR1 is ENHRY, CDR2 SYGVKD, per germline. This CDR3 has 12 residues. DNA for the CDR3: TGTGCCGGAGGTGGGAGGGCAGGGGAGCAGTTCTTC. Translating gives CAGGGRAGEQFF.

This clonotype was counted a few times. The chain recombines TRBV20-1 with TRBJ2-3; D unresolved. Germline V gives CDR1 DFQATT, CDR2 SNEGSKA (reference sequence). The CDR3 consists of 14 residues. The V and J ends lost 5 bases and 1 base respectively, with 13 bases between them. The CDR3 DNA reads TGCAGTGCTTCTCCCTGGACGGGCACAGATACGCAGTATTTT. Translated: CSASPWTGTDTQYF.

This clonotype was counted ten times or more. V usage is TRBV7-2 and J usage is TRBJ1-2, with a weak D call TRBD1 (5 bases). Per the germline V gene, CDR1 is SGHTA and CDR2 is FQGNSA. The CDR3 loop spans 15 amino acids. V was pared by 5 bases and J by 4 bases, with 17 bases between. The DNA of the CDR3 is TGTGCCAGCAGCCCTTATCAGGGTAACGGCTATGGCTACACCTTC. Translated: CASSPYQGNGYGYTF.